The entry below describes one T cell receptor beta chain. V was pared by 1 base and J by 4 bases, with 13 bases between. The CDR3 runs to 15 residues. Germline V lookup: CDR1 LGHNA, CDR2 YNFKEQ. The data originate from a study of PD-L1 blockade in urothelial cancer. As for time point: pretreatment peripheral blood. Here immunoSEQ multiplex PCR was the method, and the copy in TCRdb shows in-frame clones only, minus some. The table includes some 63,000 clones, roughly 76% detected once. The chain has TRBV4-2 and TRBJ1-2; D remains unclear. The sequence derives from a man between 65 and 85 years old with urothelial cancer. This specimen was PBMCs, taken around atezolizumab (anti-PD-L1) treatment. For the CDR3, the DNA is TGTGCCAGCAGCCAAGTCTCGGGATTGAGCTATGGCTACACCTTC. Its protein is CASSQVSGLSYGYTF.